This TCR beta chain originates from a study of blood T cells in healthy people across ages (dated by TCRdb to between 2015 and 2016). Background on the whole study: In model experiments, template switching captured about one uniquely barcoded TCR beta cDNA molecule for every two T cells. The study measured age-related changes in TCR beta repertoire diversity using deep sequencing normalized with unique cDNA molecular identifiers. Using the same blood draw, the study looked at two additional independent replicas of 1 million unique cDNA reads for two donors, one aged 18 to 30 and the other aged 80 or older. To avoid experimental bias, donors of different ages were spread randomly across the sequencing lanes. The donors were divided into four age groups: young (average approximately 17 years), middle-aged (approximately 39), aged (approximately 62) and long-lived (approximately 74).

Receptor libraries were prepared by 5' RACE. TCRdb lists the instrument as Illumina HiSeq 2500. A second PCR of about 7 to 12 cycles was performed with a sample-barcoded 5' primer and a J-beta primer mix. A unique molecular identifier was introduced onto each TCR beta cDNA molecule by a template-switch 5' adaptor carrying 12 random nucleotides. Each sample yielded at least 2.5 million CDR3-containing paired-end reads. The Mint cDNA synthesis kit, primed by a TRBC-specific oligonucleotide, was used to synthesize first-strand cDNA from all RNA. Following uracil-DNA glycosylase treatment, a first 18-cycle PCR with universal primers M1SS and BC2_uni_R was performed on all cDNA. Per the authors' processing: Normalization of each sample was performed by random selection of 1 million high-quality reads, each carrying a distinct molecular identifier. Instead of being binned into consensus sequences, reads that shared molecular identifiers were thrown out. MiTCR, run with a Q25 quality threshold and the strictest error-elimination algorithm, handled CDR3 identification, clonotype clustering and error correction. A nonparametric unseen species model with Euler transformation was used to estimate lower-bound total TCR beta diversity. Through fastp at Q25 and MiXCR, TCRdb rebuilt clones from the public reads, retaining in-frame beta chains. Each CDR3 protein appears once, grouped with its most common genes and DNA. The authors' filters were not applied to this entry. This sample holds roughly 1,700,000 distinct CDR3 sequences; 28% were observed only once. Approximately 7.7% of the sample comes from the top ten.

From cysteine to phenylalanine, the CDR3 is 15 amino acids long. Only the CDR3 region is kept as DNA, spanning 45 bases read in frame from base 1. V gives up 0 bases and J gives up 1 base, and the segment between their germline ends measures 7 bases. CDR1 is given as SEHNR and CDR2 as FQNEAQ, both from the germline V gene (reference sequence). With respect to this clonotype: Its recognized antigen is unknown. Base quality data are lacking; no much larger clone is found one base away.

Donors were approximately 42 systemically healthy Caucasian individuals from Russia aged roughly 6 to 100 years. Around 9.8 milliliters of peripheral blood were collected from each donor into EDTA-treated Vacutainer tubes. Ficoll-Paque density-gradient centrifugation was used to isolate PBMCs, with at least 7 million obtained per sample. Total RNA, at least 6 micrograms per sample, was extracted from PBMCs with Trizol reagent. Naive CD45RAhigh/CD27high T cell percentages were measured by flow cytometry on a PBMC aliquot from every donor. General findings and caveats noted by the study authors: Observed TCR beta diversity per million T cells fell roughly linearly with age, and a significant reduction was already apparent by age around 39. Estimates of total diversity based on one million sequenced T cells were considered lower bounds and underestimates. The percentage of naive T cells measured by flow cytometry correlated strongly with observed TCR beta diversity. The CMV infection status of donors was not known, potentially confounding age-related changes in expanded clonotypes. Compared with the aged group, the long-lived group had more naive CD4+ T cells, fewer expanded clones and increased TCR diversity, a pattern suggesting age selection. Conclusive comparison of naive and antigen-experienced compartments was prevented by the profiling of bulk unsorted PBMCs.

The sequence joins TRBV7-9 to TRBJ1-3, with the D gene too uncertain to name. Sequencing used blood. The TCR sequence derives from a woman in her twenties or thirties in good health. Here is the DNA: TGTGCCAGCAGCTTAGCCGGGCTATCTGGAAACACCATATATTTT. The encoded protein is CASSLAGLSGNTIYF. The full variable domain, completed from the reference TRBV7-9 and TRBJ1-3 proteins outside the CDR3, reads DTGVSQNPRHKITKRGQNVTFRCDPISEHNRLYWYRQTLGQGPEFLTYFQNEAQLEKSRLLSDRFSAERPKGSFSTLEIQRTEQGDSAMYLCASSLAGLSGNTIYFGEGSWLTVV.